The 13 T cell receptor beta chains reported below all come from one sample, sequenced in a study of cytomegalovirus exposure and HLA in healthy donors. This PCR relied on a set of 60 Vbeta primers and 13 Jbeta primers. Method: immunoSEQ multiplex PCR; TCRdb's copy keeps in-frame clones and lacks some. The sample lists approximately 100,000 clones; approximately 79% were seen once. Sequencing input: PBMCs. The receptors stem from a woman aged 40 to 55 in good health and CMV-seronegative.

The chain has TRBV6-5 and TRBJ1-1; 8 nucleotides line up with TRBD1. CDR1 is MNHEY and CDR2 is SVGAGI in the germline V gene. The junction had 6 bases not matched to a gene; V was cut back by 6 bases and J by 3 bases. The CDR3 runs to 14 residues. The CDR3 loop is CASRLGTGDTEAFF. The CDR3 DNA follows: TGTGCCAGCAGATTAGGGACAGGTGACACTGAAGCTTTCTTT.

The CDR3 here is CASSARDSFNQPQHF. CDR3 bases: TGTGCCAGCAGCGCGCGGGACTCTTTTAATCAGCCCCAGCATTTT. This chain uses TRBV4-2 with TRBJ1-5; perhaps TRBD1 as D (5 bases). Germline CDR1 reads LGHNA; CDR2 reads YNFKEQ. The CDR3 consists of 15 residues. The V gene lost 5 bases and the J gene lost 4 bases, with 15 bases spanning the gap.

This sequence joins TRBV5-8 and TRBJ1-5, with TRBD1 matching 8 bases. Germline V gene lookup returns CDR1 SGHTS and CDR2 YDEGEE. The length of the CDR3 is 14 residues. V lost 9 bases and J lost 0; bases outside the gene matches: 5. The CDR3 region has the DNA TGTGCCACCGACAGGGGCGTTAGCAATCAGCCCCAGCATTTT. Its translation: CATDRGVSNQPQHF.

This clone was counted a single time. The chain joins TRBV4-1 to TRBJ2-2; 8 positions match TRBD1. J gave up 5 bases and V 6 bases, and 14 bases lay outside the gene matches. Germline CDR1 and CDR2: MGHRA and YSYEKL. CDR3 length equals 17 residues. The CDR3 DNA reads as TGCGCCAGCAGACAGGGTTTTGGGACAGGCATGACCGGGGAGCTGTTTTTT. Residues: CASRQGFGTGMTGELFF.

This clone was counted a few times. The genes are TRBV18 and TRBJ1-5, with TRBD1 matching over 8 bases. The junction had 6 bases not matched to a gene; V was cut back by 3 bases and J by 2 bases. CDR1 and CDR2 from the germline V gene are KGHSH and LQKENI. This CDR3 is built from 16 residues. The CDR3 reads CASSPSGGVGNQPQHF. DNA for the CDR3: TGTGCCAGCTCACCTTCAGGGGGCGTAGGCAATCAGCCCCAGCATTTT.

The genes are TRBV19 and TRBJ1-6; the match to TRBD1 covers 9 bases. Germline CDR1 is LNHDA and CDR2 is SQIVND (reference sequence). V gave up 5 bases and J gave up 8 bases; unmatched junction bases: 4. The CDR3 covers 14 residues. DNA for the CDR3: TGTGCCAGTAGTGTGGGACAGGGAGATTCACCCCTCCACTTT. The encoded protein is CASSVGQGDSPLHF.

This clone came up many times. The gene calls are TRBV2 and TRBJ2-2, with 8 bases that match TRBD1. The CDR3 sequence is 15 residues long. The V gene's germline CDR1 is SNHLY and CDR2 FYNNEI. The trim removed 4 bases at V and 1 base at J, leaving 2 bases unmatched. The CDR3 DNA is TGTGCCAGCAGTGGACAGGGGAGGAACACCGGGGAGCTGTTTTTT. Residues: CASSGQGRNTGELFF.

The chain employs TRBV5-1 and TRBJ2-2, with 8 positions matching TRBD1. The germline V gene encodes CDR1 SGHRS and CDR2 YFSETQ. The CDR3 runs 14 residues. Germline trimming cut 4 bases from V and 1 base from J; bases unmatched to any gene: 0. Written as DNA, the CDR3 is TGCGCCAGCAGCGGGACAGGGAACACCGGGGAGCTGTTTTTT. Translation: CASSGTGNTGELFF.

The chain joins TRBV5-4 to TRBJ2-7; possibly TRBD1 for D (6 bases). V gave up 2 bases and J gave up 6 bases, with 12 bases separating them. CDR1 is SGHNT, CDR2 YYREEE, per germline (reference sequence). This CDR3 comprises 13 residues. CDR3 sequence: CASSLPQGSEQYF. The CDR3 coding sequence is TGTGCCAGCAGCTTACCACAGGGTAGCGAGCAGTACTTC. The whole variable domain, filled in from reference TRBV5-4 and TRBJ2-7, reads ETGVTQSPTHLIKTRGQQVTLRCSSQSGHNTVSWYQQALGQGPQFIFQYYREEENGRGNFPPRFSGLQFPNYSSELNVNALELDDSALYLCASSLPQGSEQYFGPGTRLTVT.

The gene calls are TRBV19 and TRBJ2-1; the D is unclear. V lost 6 bases to trimming and J lost 8 bases, with 8 bases between them. Germline values: CDR1 LNHDA, CDR2 SQIVND (reference sequence). The CDR3 is 11 amino acids. CDR3 bases: TGTGCCAGTAGGTGGCTGCATGAGCAGTTCTTC. It encodes CASRWLHEQFF.

The DNA for the CDR3 is TGCGCCAGCAGCTCCCTAGCCCCCCGAGGTGTTACCGGGGAGCTGTTTTTT. The encoded protein is CASSSLAPRGVTGELFF. The genes are TRBV5-1 and TRBJ2-2, with D possibly matching TRBD2 (5 bases). V was cut by 3 bases and J by 5 bases, with 20 bases left in between. The germline V gene has CDR1 SGHRS and CDR2 YFSETQ. The CDR3 runs to 17 residues.

CDR3 DNA sequence: TGTGCCAGCAGCTTCGGGGGGGTGGATAATTCACCCCTCCACTTT. It specifies CASSFGGVDNSPLHF. The chain employs TRBV7-9 and TRBJ1-6, with D perhaps matching TRBD1 (5 bases). Trimming shortened V by 3 bases and J by 5 bases, and 11 bases separated the two germline ends. CDR3 length: 15 residues. Germline assignment: CDR1 SEHNR and CDR2 FQNEAQ (reference sequence).

With regard to this clone: At the DNA level, this CDR3 is encoded by other sequences in the same sample as well. The chain recombines TRBV6-5 with TRBJ1-1; D gene uncertain. The length of the CDR3 is 12 residues. The germline V gene has CDR1 MNHEY and CDR2 SVGAGI. Between the trimmed V and J ends, which lost 2 bases and 1 base, there was a span of 2 bases. The CDR3 sequence is CASSYRNTEAFF. The CDR3, as DNA: TGTGCCAGCAGTTACCGGAACACTGAAGCTTTCTTT.